This is a list of T cell receptor beta chains from one sample in a study of cytomegalovirus exposure and HLA in healthy donors. The assay was immunoSEQ multiplex PCR, and TCRdb's table has in-frame clones only and misses some. The sample carries roughly 180,000 clones, approximately 84% recorded once. The sequenced sample was PBMCs. The receptor set was obtained from a girl between 10 and 17 years old in good health and CMV-seropositive. Both conserved end residues are part of each CDR3. D genes are given only for firm matches. Size values are once, few and many counts, or a class for expanded clones, and some rows have none.

TRBJ1-1 | TRBV5-4 | - | - | CASSPYGQAAEAFF | TGTGCCAGCAGCCCTTATGGCCAGGCCGCTGAAGCTTTCTTT
TRBJ1-5 | TRBV19 | - | - | CASSLSRDQPQHF | TGTGCCAGTAGCCTCTCCAGGGATCAGCCCCAGCATTTT
TRBJ2-5 | TRBV5-4 | TRBD2 | - | CASSPSLAAPRETQYF | TGTGCCAGCAGCCCCTCACTAGCGGCACCGAGGGAGACCCAGTACTTC
TRBJ1-1 | TRBV27 | - | - | CASSFFRGGTEAFF | TGTGCCAGCAGTTTCTTTCGGGGTGGGACTGAAGCTTTCTTT
TRBJ2-6 | TRBV5-5 | - | - | CASSLLGARGANVLTF | TGTGCCAGCAGCTTGCTGGGGGCGCGAGGGGCCAACGTCCTGACTTTC
TRBJ1-2 | TRBV30 | TRBD1 | - | CAWTSPYRGQGYGYTF | TGTGCCTGGACCTCGCCCTACCGGGGACAGGGATATGGCTACACCTTC
TRBJ1-4 | TRBV30 | TRBD1 | - | CAWSVTGLREKLFF | TGTGCCTGGAGTGTGACAGGGTTGCGAGAAAAACTGTTTTTT
TRBJ2-7 | TRBV5-1 | - | - | CASSLGGVRISYEQYF | TGCGCCAGCAGCCTTGGCGGGGTCCGAATCTCCTACGAGCAGTACTTC
TRBJ1-4 | TRBV7-9 | - | - | CASSLPHNEKLFF | TGTGCCAGCAGCTTACCCCATAATGAAAAACTGTTTTTT
TRBJ1-2 | TRBV6-6 | TRBD1 | - | CASERGPVYGYTF | TGTGCCAGCGAAAGGGGGCCGGTCTATGGCTACACCTTC
TRBJ2-7 | TRBV25-1 | TRBD1 | few | CASSETGAKRPDTDEQYF | TGTGCCAGCAGTGAAACAGGGGCCAAGCGACCAGATACCGACGAGCAGTACTTC
TRBJ2-3 | TRBV5-1 | TRBD2 | - | CASSSLAGGPASTDTQYF | TGCGCCAGCAGCTCTCTAGCGGGGGGGCCCGCTAGCACAGATACGCAGTATTTT
TRBJ1-1 | TRBV6-5 | TRBD1 | - | CASSLRGVMNTEAFF | TGTGCCAGCAGCCTCAGGGGGGTTATGAACACTGAAGCTTTCTTT
TRBJ1-2 | TRBV6-5 | - | - | CASSRGGVYGYTF | TGTGCCAGCAGCCGGGGGGGGGTATATGGCTACACCTTC
TRBJ2-7 | TRBV15 | - | - | CATSSWDYEQYF | TGTGCCACCAGCTCCTGGGACTACGAGCAGTACTTC